Following are 14 T cell receptor beta chains from one sample sequenced in a study of T cells in Graves' hyperthyroidism and ophthalmopathy. Researchers took RNA transcripts and amplified the TCR beta CDR3 regions from them. The TCR CDR3 first-round RT-PCR relied on the HTBI primer set. TCRdb used MiXCR to reprocess the multiplex PCR reads, holding one entry per CDR3 protein. The sample has fewer than 550,000 distinct CDR3 sequences, around 22% seen once; the top ten hold 11%. Sequencing was carried out using blood. Source of these receptors: a woman aged 25 to 39 with Graves' ophthalmopathy.

The rearrangement uses TRBV12-3 or TRBV12-4 and TRBJ1-1; D remains unclear. Between the trimmed V and J ends, which lost 2 bases and 1 base, there was a span of 11 bases. CDR3 length: 15 residues. The chain's CDR3 is CASSLRVSENTEAFF. Here the CDR3 DNA reads TGTGCCAGCAGTTTAAGAGTCAGCGAGAACACTGAAGCTTTCTTT.

This clonotype was counted at least ten times. The V and J genes are TRBV4-3 and TRBJ2-2; D gene unclear. Germline CDR1 is LGHNA and CDR2 is YSLEER. This CDR3 has 16 residues. The germline V and J ends were trimmed by 1 base and 1 base, with 10 bases remaining between them. As DNA, the CDR3 is TGCGCCAGCAGCCAAGTTCCGGGCCAGAACACCGGGGAGCTGTTTTTT. Translated: CASSQVPGQNTGELFF.

This clonotype came up many times. CDR3 bases: TGTGCCAGCAGTGTCCGGGACAGGGGAAGGAATCAGCCCCAGCATTTT. It translates to CASSVRDRGRNQPQHF. The chain links TRBV12-3 or TRBV12-4 to TRBJ1-5; 10 bases are shared with TRBD1. The CDR3 sequence is 16 residues long. Trimming took 5 bases from V and 4 from J; bases not matched to a gene: 8.

This rearrangement joins TRBV30 to TRBJ2-7, with D perhaps matching TRBD2 (5 bases). The germline V gene has CDR1 GTSNPN and CDR2 SVGIG (reference sequence). Trimming removed 0 bases from V and 3 bases from J, with 12 bases in between. There are 14 residues in the CDR3. CDR3 DNA: TGTGCCTGGAGTGTCAAAGCGGTTTACTACGAGCAGTACTTC. Encoded protein: CAWSVKAVYYEQYF. Looking up the rest from reference TRBV30 and TRBJ2-7 gives the full variable domain: SQTIHQWPATLVQPVGSPLSLECTVEGTSNPNLYWYRQAAGRGLQLLFYSVGIGQISSEVPQNLSASRPQDRQFILSSKKLLLSDSGFYLCAWSVKAVYYEQYFGPGTRLTVT.

This clonotype was detected ten times or more. The rearrangement joins TRBV20-1 to TRBJ2-7, with D possibly matching TRBD1 (6 bases). The germline V gene has CDR1 DFQATT and CDR2 SNEGSKA (reference sequence). The CDR3 length is 13 residues. Trimming pared 4 bases from V and 5 bases from J, leaving 15 bases between. The CDR3 sequence: CSATLDRRNEQYF. DNA of the CDR3: TGCAGTGCTACCTTGGACAGAAGAAACGAGCAGTACTTC.

This clonotype was found many times. The rearrangement links TRBV27 to TRBJ1-5, with D tentatively TRBD1 (6 bases). The germline V gene encodes CDR1 MNHEY and CDR2 SMNVEV (reference sequence). V was clipped by 5 bases and J by 6 bases, with 17 bases between them. The length of the CDR3 is 15 residues. CDR3 loop: CASSISAGAFQPQHF. The CDR3 DNA follows: TGTGCCAGCAGTATAAGTGCAGGGGCCTTTCAGCCCCAGCATTTT.

There are many counts of this clonotype. The chain has TRBV6-2 or TRBV6-3 and TRBJ2-4; 9 nucleotides agree with TRBD1. V shed 5 bases, J shed 14 bases, and the junction held 7 bases outside the gene matches. Germline CDR1 reads MNHEY; CDR2 reads SVGEGT. The CDR3 is 12 residues long. CDR3 amino acids: CASSPGDRAKYF. The CDR3 nucleotides read TGTGCCAGCAGTCCTGGGGACAGGGCAAAGTACTTC.

This clonotype showed up just a few times. The genes are TRBV3-1 and TRBJ2-7; D unresolved. Trimming took off 0 bases at V and 1 base at J, with 10 bases between the two ends. The germline V gene encodes CDR1 LGHDT and CDR2 YNNKEL (reference sequence). The CDR3 totals 15 residues. The CDR3 sequence is CASSQDDTESYEQYF. For the CDR3, the DNA is TGTGCCAGCAGCCAAGATGACACCGAATCCTACGAGCAGTACTTC.

This clonotype was found many times. The chain is built from TRBV11-2 and TRBJ2-7; TRBD1 matches at 7 bases. CDR1 SGHAT and CDR2 FQNNGV come from the germline V gene. The CDR3 covers 15 residues. V gave up 0 bases and J gave up 6 bases; unmatched junction bases: 8. CDR3 residues: CASSLDGTVGREQYF. CDR3 bases: TGTGCCAGCAGCTTAGACGGGACAGTAGGCCGCGAGCAGTACTTC.

This clonotype was counted ten times or more. This chain links TRBV29-1 with TRBJ1-2, with D tentatively TRBD1 (6 bases). Germline V gene sequence: CDR1 SQVTM, CDR2 ANQGSEA. This CDR3 is built from 14 residues. V was cut by 1 base and J by 3 bases, with 12 bases left in between. The CDR3 here is CSVEGYRGDYGYTF. The CDR3 DNA is TGCAGCGTTGAAGGCTATAGGGGGGACTATGGCTACACCTTC.

V and J are TRBV15 and TRBJ2-7; 8 positions agree with TRBD2. Trimming removed 0 bases from V and 4 bases from J; junction bases left unmatched: 11. Germline V gene lookup returns CDR1 LNHNV and CDR2 YYDKDF (reference sequence). The CDR3 is 17 amino acids. CDR3 nucleotides: TGTGCCACCAGCAGAGATGTCGGTAGCGGGGAACCGTACGAGCAGTACTTC. This gives the protein CATSRDVGSGEPYEQYF.

Concerning this clonotype itself: A read error may produce the germline difference seen at one junction end. The chain employs TRBV28 and TRBJ2-5, with D tentatively TRBD1 (6 bases). Per the germline V gene, CDR1 is MDHEN and CDR2 is SYDVKM. The CDR3 totals 16 residues. CDR3 loop: CVSSLWGPGTQETQYF. For the CDR3, the DNA is TGTGTCAGCAGTTTATGGGGTCCCGGGACACAAGAGACCCAGTACTTC.

The chain is built from TRBV7-6 and TRBJ2-2; possibly TRBD2 for D (5 bases). Germline assignment: CDR1 SGHVS and CDR2 FNYEAQ. This CDR3 contains 17 residues. V was clipped by 5 bases and J by 4 bases, with 20 bases between them. Here the CDR3 reads CASSTPNRTPGTGELFF. The CDR3 bases are TGTGCCAGCAGCACACCAAATCGGACTCCGGGCACCGGGGAGCTGTTTTTT. Based on the CDR3 plus reference TRBV7-6 and TRBJ2-2, the full variable domain is GAGVSQSPRYKVTKRGQDVALRCDPISGHVSLYWYRQALGQGPEFLTYFNYEAQQDKSGLPNDRFSAERPEGSISTLTIQRTEQRDSAMYRCASSTPNRTPGTGELFFGEGSRLTVL.

This clonotype was found a few times. V and J are TRBV12-3 or TRBV12-4 and TRBJ1-2; D gene ambiguous. This CDR3 has 14 amino acids. V lost 5 bases and J lost 1, with 11 bases in between. CDR3 in DNA: TGTGCCAGCAGTAATAGGATAGTTAACTATGGCTACACCTTC. This encodes CASSNRIVNYGYTF.